These 25 T cell receptor beta chains were all obtained from the same sample, sequenced in a study of identical twins. TCRdb re-derived calls from the 5' RACE reads in MiXCR, one entry per CDR3 protein. The sample contains some 1,600,000 distinct CDR3 sequences, more than 30% of which appear only once. Input material: cord blood. The receptors stem from a newborn girl in good health.

This clonotype has only a few counts. J is TRBJ2-6 and V is TRBV24-1; D is unclear. CDR1 is KGHDR, CDR2 SFDVKD, per germline. The CDR3 has 15 residues. Trimming shortened V by 0 bases and J by 2 bases, and 4 bases separated the two germline ends. The CDR3 bases are TGTGCCACCAGTGATTTGCTGGCTGGGGCCAACGTCCTGACTTTC. Translating gives CATSDLLAGANVLTF.

The V and J genes are TRBV7-9 and TRBJ1-1; TRBD1 might be the D (6 bases). The germline gives CDR1 SEHNR, CDR2 FQNEAQ (reference sequence). Trimming took 5 bases from V and 0 from J, leaving 13 bases between them. This CDR3 comprises 15 residues. CDR3 loop: CASSRSGGVNTEAFF. For the CDR3, the DNA is TGTGCCAGCAGCCGTAGCGGGGGCGTGAACACTGAAGCTTTCTTT.

Only a few counts were recorded for this clonotype. V gene TRBV20-1 combines with J gene TRBJ2-7, with a tentative D call TRBD1 (6 bases). The V end lost 5 bases, the J end lost 3 bases, and 17 bases lay between the germline ends. Per germline, CDR1 DFQATT and CDR2 SNEGSKA (reference sequence). The CDR3 runs 14 residues. This CDR3 is CSAHTGTTIYEQYF. CDR3 nucleotides: TGCAGTGCTCACACAGGGACCACCATCTACGAGCAGTACTTC.

This clonotype was observed a few times. The V and J genes are TRBV10-3 and TRBJ2-7, with D perhaps matching TRBD2 (6 bases). The CDR3 is made up of 15 amino acids. The germline V gene encodes CDR1 ENHRY and CDR2 SYGVKD. Trimming removed 3 bases from V and 0 bases from J, with 12 bases in between. CDR3 protein: CAISDWVGGSYEQYF. In DNA, the CDR3 is TGTGCCATCAGTGATTGGGTGGGGGGCTCCTACGAGCAGTACTTC.

V is TRBV24-1 and J is TRBJ2-1; 13 bases line up with TRBD2. The CDR3 has 17 amino acids. J gave up 3 bases and V 4 bases, and 5 bases lay outside the gene matches. CDR1 KGHDR and CDR2 SFDVKD come from the germline V gene. The CDR3 spells CATSDRTSGSNYNEQFF. The DNA for the CDR3 is TGTGCCACCAGTGACCGGACTAGCGGGAGCAACTACAATGAGCAGTTCTTC.

V usage is TRBV3-1 and J usage is TRBJ2-7, with 10 bases aligning to TRBD1. The CDR3 loop spans 15 amino acids. After removal of 2 bases from V and 6 bases from J, the junction contained 7 bases not matched to a gene. Germline CDR1 reads LGHDT; CDR2 reads YNNKEL (reference sequence). The CDR3 sequence: CASSQTRTGGCEQYF. CDR3 DNA: TGTGCCAGCAGCCAAACACGGACAGGGGGATGCGAGCAGTACTTC.

The rearrangement links TRBV2 to TRBJ1-5; no firm D call. Germline-derived CDR1 and CDR2 are SNHLY and FYNNEI. The CDR3 length is 13 residues. Trimming stripped 4 bases from V and 11 bases from J, with 15 bases between. In DNA form, the CDR3 reads TGTGCCAGCAGTGTTCCTCCCGGGTTGGCCCAGCATTTT. This encodes CASSVPPGLAQHF.

This clonotype was observed at least ten times. V and J are TRBV7-2 and TRBJ2-7, with D perhaps TRBD2 (5 bases). V dropped 3 bases and J dropped 3 bases, with 12 bases sitting between them. In germline, CDR1 is SGHTA, CDR2 FQGNSA. This CDR3 spans 14 amino acids. The CDR3 loop is CASSLGRAVYEQYF. The CDR3 region has the DNA TGTGCCAGCAGCTTGGGTCGAGCGGTCTACGAGCAGTACTTC.

The CDR3 DNA follows: TGTGCCAGCGGCCTAGGGGATGAAGAGACCCAGTACTTC. Protein: CASGLGDEETQYF. The chain joins TRBV28 to TRBJ2-7; a weak D match, TRBD1 (5 bases). The DNA end is more similar to TRBJ2-5, so the J call may be wrong. This CDR3 region has 13 residues. CDR1 and CDR2 (germline): MDHEN, SYDVKM.

The rearrangement uses TRBV30 and TRBJ1-2, with 7 positions matching TRBD1. Trimming removed 5 bases from V and 3 bases from J; junction bases left unmatched: 3. The CDR3 runs 12 residues. Germline V lookup: CDR1 GTSNPN, CDR2 SVGIG (reference sequence). The CDR3 spells CAWGDSYYGYTF. DNA for the CDR3: TGTGCCTGGGGGGACAGTTACTATGGCTACACCTTC. Variable domain in full (rest from reference TRBV30 and TRBJ1-2): SQTIHQWPATLVQPVGSPLSLECTVEGTSNPNLYWYRQAAGRGLQLLFYSVGIGQISSEVPQNLSASRPQDRQFILSSKKLLLSDSGFYLCAWGDSYYGYTFGSGTRLTVV.

The V call is TRBV6-1, the J call TRBJ2-2, with D unclear. The CDR3 has 14 amino acids. The germline V and J ends were trimmed by 5 bases and 3 bases, with 10 bases remaining between them. The V gene's germline CDR1 is MNHNS and CDR2 SASEGT. The CDR3 nucleotides read TGTGCCAGCAGTCCCATGGAGCACACCGGGGAGCTGTTTTTT. Translated: CASSPMEHTGELFF.

There are a few counts of this clonotype. This chain uses TRBV10-3 with TRBJ1-5, with 7 bases matching TRBD1. CDR1 is ENHRY, CDR2 SYGVKD, per germline. The CDR3 sequence is 14 residues long. V was pared by 4 bases and J by 6 bases, with 6 bases of the junction left unmatched. Here the CDR3 reads CAISAQGGGQPQHF. The CDR3 bases are TGTGCCATCAGTGCCCAGGGGGGAGGTCAGCCCCAGCATTTT.

The table lists this clonotype with many counts. The CDR3 nucleotides are TGTGCCAGCAGTTCACTAGGGGACAATGAGCAGTTCTTC. The encoded protein is CASSSLGDNEQFF. The chain uses TRBV12-3 or TRBV12-4 and TRBJ2-1; TRBD1 or TRBD2 may be the D gene (5 bases each). The CDR3 loop spans 13 amino acids. V dropped 4 bases and J dropped 5 bases, with 9 bases sitting between them.

The table lists this clonotype with many counts. The V gene is TRBV3-1, the J gene TRBJ2-7; no clear D. Per the germline V gene, CDR1 is LGHDT and CDR2 is YNNKEL (reference sequence). V lost 1 base to trimming and J lost 1 base, with 2 bases between them. This CDR3 has 12 residues. The CDR3 sequence: CASSQGSYEQYF. Written as DNA, the CDR3 is TGTGCCAGCAGCCAAGGGTCCTACGAGCAGTACTTC.

There are many counts of this clonotype. The chain is built from TRBV6-8 and TRBJ1-2; D gene ambiguous. CDR3 size: 13 residues. Trimming pared 6 bases from V and 2 bases from J, leaving 10 bases between. Germline lookup yields CDR1 MNHGY and CDR2 SAAAGT. The CDR3 DNA reads as TGTGCCAGCAGGGGGTATCGGAACTATGGCTACACCTTC. Residues: CASRGYRNYGYTF.

In its sample, this clonotype was seen many times. The V call is TRBV6-1, the J call TRBJ2-3; no clear D. Germline V gene lookup returns CDR1 MNHNS and CDR2 SASEGT. V was shortened by 1 base and J by 1 base, with 3 bases between the two germline ends. The CDR3 has 13 amino acids. CDR3 region: CASSEGRTDTQYF. The CDR3 nucleotides read TGTGCCAGCAGTGAAGGGCGCACAGATACGCAGTATTTT.

Comments on this clonotype: A read error is possible here, since a much larger clone lies one base away. The V call is TRBV10-3, the J call TRBJ2-7, with 8 bases matching TRBD2. Germline CDR1 reads ENHRY; CDR2 reads SYGVKD. The CDR3 has 13 amino acids. DNA for the CDR3: TGTGCCATCAGTGGGACTAGCTACAATGAGCGGTACTTC. This codes for CAISGTSYNERYF.

The chain is built from TRBV12-3 or TRBV12-4 and TRBJ2-3; D unclear. V lost 5 bases to trimming and J lost 8 bases, with 17 bases between them. This CDR3 comprises 14 residues. CDR3 coding DNA: TGTGCCAGCAGTCTATCCCCTCAGCAAAGTACGCAGTATTTT. This gives the protein CASSLSPQQSTQYF.

The chain carries TRBV27 and TRBJ2-3; D call uncertain. In germline, CDR1 is MNHEY, CDR2 SMNVEV (reference sequence). Trimming pared 3 bases from V and 1 base from J, leaving 8 bases between. This CDR3 is 14 amino acids long. The CDR3 protein is CASSLEQRTDTQYF. Here the CDR3 DNA reads TGTGCCAGCAGTTTGGAACAGCGCACAGATACGCAGTATTTT.

With respect to this clonotype: A much larger clone differs by one base, so this may be a read error. This sequence joins TRBV27 and TRBJ1-2; 7 bases line up with TRBD1. This CDR3 is built from 13 residues. The J segment lost 6 bases and the V segment lost 2 bases, leaving 3 bases of the junction unmatched. CDR1 and CDR2 from the germline V gene are MNHEY and SMNVEV (reference sequence). CDR3 amino acids: CASSLGTADGYTF. The CDR3 nucleotides read TGTGCCAGCAGTTTAGGGACAGCGGATGGCTACACCTTC.

The rearrangement links TRBV6-2 or TRBV6-3 to TRBJ2-7, with a tentative D call TRBD1 (6 bases). Germline V gives CDR1 MNHEY, CDR2 SVGEGT. The CDR3 length is 14 residues. Trimming took off 6 bases at V and 7 bases at J, with 19 bases between the two ends. The CDR3 loop is CASRVRGSYNEQYF. Here the CDR3 DNA reads TGTGCCAGCAGAGTCAGGGGTTCCTACAATGAGCAGTACTTC.

J is TRBJ2-1 and V is TRBV12-5, with TRBD2 matching 9 bases. With 0 bases clipped from V and 2 bases from J, the junction kept 5 bases outside the gene matches. Germline CDR1 and CDR2: LGHNT and FRNRAP. The CDR3 has 17 amino acids. CDR3 amino acids: CASGLVLAGKPYNEQFF. Here the CDR3 DNA reads TGTGCTAGTGGTTTGGTCCTAGCGGGGAAACCCTACAATGAGCAGTTCTTC.

This chain joins TRBV3-1 and TRBJ2-1; D not certain. The DNA matches TRBJ2-7 better at its end, which makes the J call doubtful. Germline-derived CDR1 and CDR2 are LGHDT and YNNKEL (reference sequence). This CDR3 comprises 15 residues. Here the CDR3 DNA reads TGTGCCAGCAGCCAAATCAGACAAAGTTACAATGAGCAGTACTTC. Its protein product is CASSQIRQSYNEQYF.

This clonotype was observed at least ten times. This chain joins TRBV6-2 or TRBV6-3 and TRBJ2-7; D may be TRBD1 (5 bases). Between the trimmed V and J ends, which lost 0 bases and 3 bases, there was a span of 12 bases. This CDR3 region has 15 residues. The germline gives CDR1 MNHEY, CDR2 SVGEGT. The CDR3 DNA follows: TGTGCCAGCAGTTACTCTACAGGACACTTCTACGAGCAGTACTTC. This sequence encodes CASSYSTGHFYEQYF.

This clonotype has just a few counts. The V gene is TRBV3-1, the J gene TRBJ2-4, with 9 nucleotides matching TRBD1. Germline CDR1 is LGHDT and CDR2 is YNNKEL (reference sequence). The CDR3 runs to 15 residues. J gave up 7 bases and V 1 base, and 5 bases lay outside the gene matches. CDR3 region: CASSQATGTGNIQYF. CDR3 in DNA: TGTGCCAGCAGCCAAGCCACGGGGACAGGGAACATTCAGTACTTC.